A selection of T cell receptor beta chains follows, all from one sample in a study of technical replicates of blood from a handful of donors. TCRdb keeps only in-frame clones here, not all; method: immunoSEQ multiplex PCR. The sample carries fewer than 85,000 clones, roughly 90% recorded once. What was sequenced was T cells isolated from PBMCs. The receptor source for this set is a human donor in good health. Each CDR3 is given with its conserved first and last residue. The D gene is left open where the match is weak. Clone size is stated in some rows and not others, as once, few, many or a class when expanded.

>TRBD1|TRBJ1-4|TRBV28|-
TGTGCCAGCAGCCCTACAGGGGGCGGCATTGAAAAACTGTTTTTT
CASSPTGGGIEKLFF
>TRBD2|TRBJ2-3|TRBV9|-
TGTGCCAGCAGCGTAGGAGCGGGAGTTTCAGATACGCAGTATTTT
CASSVGAGVSDTQYF
>TRBD2|TRBJ2-1|TRBV6-4|-
TGTGCCAGCAGTGAGTCACTAGCGAATGAGCAGTTCTTC
CASSESLANEQFF
>-|TRBJ1-4|TRBV9|once
TGTGCCAGCAGCACAAATACAGGGACCTATGAAAAACTGTTTTTT
CASSTNTGTYEKLFF
>TRBD1|TRBJ1-5|TRBV28|once
TGTGCCAGCAGCGACCCCGGGACAGGCAATCAGCCCCAGCATTTT
CASSDPGTGNQPQHF
>-|TRBJ2-7|TRBV29-1|-
TGCAGCGTCCCCTCTGACGGGAGCTCCTACGAGCAGTACTTC
CSVPSDGSSYEQYF
>TRBD2|TRBJ2-5|TRBV5-1|-
TGCGCCAGCAGCTCCCTTGCGGGAGACCAAGAGACCCAGTACTTC
CASSSLAGDQETQYF
>-|TRBJ1-5|TRBV27|-
TGTGCCAGCAGTTTAATGGCCGGGGTGGACCAGCCCCAGCATTTT
CASSLMAGVDQPQHF
>TRBD2|TRBJ2-1|TRBV11-3|-
TGTGCCACCCGGAGGAGGAGACTAGCGGGAGTAAGGGATGAGCAGTTCTTC
CATRRRRLAGVRDEQFF
>-|TRBJ1-2|TRBV13|once
TGTGCCAGCAGCTTCCAGGGTGGGAAAGGCTACACCTTC
CASSFQGGKGYTF
>-|TRBJ1-5|TRBV25-1|-
TGTGCCAGCAGTGAGGGAGATAGCAATCAGCCCCAGCATTTT
CASSEGDSNQPQHF
>-|TRBJ2-3|TRBV9|-
TGTGCCAGCAGCGTGGCACCTCCGGGACAAGGGGGCACAGATACGCAGTATTTT
CASSVAPPGQGGTDTQYF
>-|TRBJ2-1|TRBV27|-
TGTGCCAGCAGTTTGCAGACATTCGATGAGCAGTTCTTC
CASSLQTFDEQFF
>TRBD2|TRBJ2-3|TRBV4-2|-
TGTGCCAGCAACCTAGCGGGATCTAACGGAGATACGCAGTATTTT
CASNLAGSNGDTQYF
>-|TRBJ2-7|TRBV2|once
TGTGCCAGCAGTGAAGCTTCAGGGTCTTACGAGCAGTACTTC
CASSEASGSYEQYF
>-|TRBJ2-7|TRBV19|-
TGTGCCAGCAAGCGAAATGACAGGTTATACTACGAGCAGTACTTC
CASKRNDRLYYEQYF
>-|TRBJ2-7|TRBV14|-
TGTGCCAGCAGCCTATACAGTCGGGGCGAGCAGTACTTC
CASSLYSRGEQYF
>TRBD1|TRBJ2-7|TRBV14|-
TGTGCCAGCAGCCAAGGGTGGACAGGGCACCACGAGCAGTACTTC
CASSQGWTGHHEQYF
>TRBD2|TRBJ2-7|TRBV19|-
TGTGCCAGTAGGGTAGCGGGAGGATGGAGGTACGAGCAGTACTTC
CASRVAGGWRYEQYF
>-|TRBJ2-7|TRBV2|once
TGTGCCAGCAGTGAAAAATACCCCCCAGGTTCCGAGCAGTACTTC
CASSEKYPPGSEQYF
>-|TRBJ2-7|TRBV15|-
TGTGCCACCAGCAGAGATCAGGGGTCTGCTGAGCAGTACTTC
CATSRDQGSAEQYF
>-|TRBJ2-1|TRBV21-1|-
TGTGCCAGCACCATACAATACAATGAGCAGTTCTTC
CASTIQYNEQFF
>TRBD1|TRBJ2-7|TRBV5-4|-
TGTGCCAGCAGCTTGACGGGACAGGGAGGGAAGCAGTACTTC
CASSLTGQGGKQYF
>TRBD1|TRBJ2-2|TRBV29-1|-
TGCAGCGTTGAAGGGGACAGGGGGTTCGAGGGGGAGCTGTTTTTT
CSVEGDRGFEGELFF
>-|TRBJ2-7|TRBV18|once
TGTGCCAGCTCGCCTTCGGGGAATAGTCCCTACGAGCAGTACTTC
CASSPSGNSPYEQYF
>-|TRBJ1-2|TRBV6-5|once
TGTGCCAGCAGTTACTTCGGCAGGGAGGGCAGTGGCTACACCTTC
CASSYFGREGSGYTF
>-|TRBJ2-6|TRBV9|-
TGTGCCAGCAGCGTAGCGGGAGATCTGGCAGGGGCCAACGTCCTGACTTTC
CASSVAGDLAGANVLTF
>-|TRBJ1-5|TRBV13|-
TGTGCCAGCACTCTGGGGGCCTCAAATCAGCCCCAGCATTTT
CASTLGASNQPQHF
>TRBD1|TRBJ2-1|TRBV7-2|-
TGTGCCAGCAGCCCGACAGGGGGAGTCTACAATGAGCAGTTCTTC
CASSPTGGVYNEQFF
>TRBD1|TRBJ2-3|TRBV27|-
TGTGCCAGCAGTTTGGGGACAGGGCGGTCAGATACGCAGTATTTT
CASSLGTGRSDTQYF
>-|TRBJ1-1|TRBV30|-
TGTGCCTGGAGTGTACCGGGAGTATCGGAAGCTTTCTTT
CAWSVPGVSEAFF
>-|TRBJ2-7|TRBV28|-
TGTGCCAGCAGTTTATACGGTTACGAGCAGTACTTC
CASSLYGYEQYF
>TRBD1|TRBJ1-1|TRBV7-9|-
TGTGCCAGCAGCTTAGCTAGGGACAGGGTAAAAGCTTTCTTT
CASSLARDRVKAFF
>TRBD2|TRBJ2-2|TRBV11-3|-
TGTGCCAGCAGCCCCGGGACTAGCGGGAGCGTTCGGGGCACCGGGGAGCTGTTTTTT
CASSPGTSGSVRGTGELFF
>-|TRBJ2-7|TRBV7-8|-
TGTGCCAGCAGCCTGGGCCTTCACTACGAGCAGTACTTC
CASSLGLHYEQYF
>TRBD1|TRBJ2-1|TRBV11-2|-
TGTGCCAGCAGCTTAGACCGGGACAGGGGTTCGTTCTTC
CASSLDRDRGSFF
>-|TRBJ2-5|TRBV20-1|-
TGCAGTGCTAATCGGGAGACCCAGTACTTC
CSANRETQYF
>TRBD1|TRBJ1-5|TRBV4-2|-
TGTGCCAGCAGCCCCTGGACAGGCTATAGCAATCAGCCCCAGCATTTT
CASSPWTGYSNQPQHF
>TRBD1|TRBJ2-7|TRBV11-2|-
TGTGCCAGCAGCTTAGGACAGGGAATAAACGAGCAGTACTTC
CASSLGQGINEQYF
>TRBD2|TRBJ2-7|TRBV4-3|-
TGCGCCAGCAGCCAATATTACTCCGGGACTACATCCTACGAGCAGTACTTC
CASSQYYSGTTSYEQYF
>TRBD1|TRBJ2-7|TRBV11-2|-
TGTGCCAGCAGCAACGACAGGGAGATATACGAGCAGTACTTC
CASSNDREIYEQYF
>TRBD1|TRBJ2-2|TRBV29-1|-
TGCAGCGTTGAAGATATGGGACAGGGAATGACCGGGGAGCTGTTTTTT
CSVEDMGQGMTGELFF
>-|TRBJ2-7|TRBV5-1|-
TGCGCCAGCAGCTTAGCCGAACGGGAGCAGTACTTC
CASSLAEREQYF
>TRBD1|TRBJ2-7|TRBV19|-
TGTGCCAGTAGTATAACCCGGGACAGCTACGAGCAGTACTTC
CASSITRDSYEQYF
>-|TRBJ1-1|TRBV5-1|-
TGCGCCAGCAGCTTCGGGATCATTGAGGCTGAAGCTTTCTTT
CASSFGIIEAEAFF
>TRBD1|TRBJ2-5|TRBV4-1|-
TGCGCCAGCAGCCATCGGACAGGGCGAGAGACCCAGTACTTC
CASSHRTGRETQYF
>TRBD1|TRBJ1-1|TRBV10-3|-
TGTGCCATCAGTGATTCGGACAGGGGGCTTACTGAAGCTTTCTTT
CAISDSDRGLTEAFF
>TRBD2|TRBJ2-7|TRBV7-2|-
TGTGCCAGCAGCTCCCTGATAGCGGGAGGGGACGAGCAGTACTTC
CASSSLIAGGDEQYF
>-|TRBJ2-5|TRBV11-2|-
TGTGCCAGCAGCTTCCCTGCTAGCCCCAAGACCCAGTACTTC
CASSFPASPKTQYF
>-|TRBJ2-7|TRBV9|-
TGTGCCAGCACCGTAGGGGCGGGGCCCCACTACGAGCAGTACTTC
CASTVGAGPHYEQYF